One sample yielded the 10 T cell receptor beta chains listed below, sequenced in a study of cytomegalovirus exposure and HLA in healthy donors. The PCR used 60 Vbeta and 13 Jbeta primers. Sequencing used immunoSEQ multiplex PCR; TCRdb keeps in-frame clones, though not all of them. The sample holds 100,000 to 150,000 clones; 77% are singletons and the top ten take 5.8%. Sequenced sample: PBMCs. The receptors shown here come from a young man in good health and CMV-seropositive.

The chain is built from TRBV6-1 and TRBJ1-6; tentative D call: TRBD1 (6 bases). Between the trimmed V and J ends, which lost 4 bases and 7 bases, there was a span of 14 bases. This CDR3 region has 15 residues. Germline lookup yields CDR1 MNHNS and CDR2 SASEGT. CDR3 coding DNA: TGTGCCAGCAGTGCACGACAGGTCCTGAATTCACCCCTCCACTTT. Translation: CASSARQVLNSPLHF.

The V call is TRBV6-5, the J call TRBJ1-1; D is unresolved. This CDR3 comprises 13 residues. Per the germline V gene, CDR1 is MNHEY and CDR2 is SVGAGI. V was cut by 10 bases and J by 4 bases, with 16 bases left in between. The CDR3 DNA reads TGTGCCACCCTAGGAGTGCGGGCCACTGAAGCTTTCTTT. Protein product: CATLGVRATEAFF.

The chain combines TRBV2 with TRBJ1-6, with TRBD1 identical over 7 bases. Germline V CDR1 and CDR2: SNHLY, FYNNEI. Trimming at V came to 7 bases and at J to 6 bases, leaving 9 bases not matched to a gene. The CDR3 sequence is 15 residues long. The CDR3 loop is CASITQGVVNSPLHF. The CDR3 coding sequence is TGTGCCAGCATCACCCAGGGGGTAGTTAATTCACCCCTCCACTTT.

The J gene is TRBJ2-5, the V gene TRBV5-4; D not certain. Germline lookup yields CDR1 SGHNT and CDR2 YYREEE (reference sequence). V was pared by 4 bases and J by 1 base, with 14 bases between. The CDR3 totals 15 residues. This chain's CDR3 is CASSPRSGIQETQYF. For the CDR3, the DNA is TGTGCCAGCAGCCCACGCTCAGGAATCCAAGAGACCCAGTACTTC. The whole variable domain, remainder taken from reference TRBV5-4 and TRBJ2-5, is ETGVTQSPTHLIKTRGQQVTLRCSSQSGHNTVSWYQQALGQGPQFIFQYYREEENGRGNFPPRFSGLQFPNYSSELNVNALELDDSALYLCASSPRSGIQETQYFGPGTRLLVL.

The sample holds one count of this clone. The chain's CDR3 is CASTLDRGYPEQYF. The DNA for the CDR3 is TGTGCCAGTACCCTGGACAGGGGTTACCCAGAGCAGTACTTC. V is TRBV6-1 and J is TRBJ2-7; TRBD1 matches at 9 bases. Germline lookup yields CDR1 MNHNS and CDR2 SASEGT. After removal of 9 bases from V and 7 bases from J, the junction contained 13 bases not matched to a gene. CDR3 length equals 14 residues.

Written as DNA, the CDR3 is TGTGCCAGCAGCTCTACGGGACAGGGGGCACCTCAGCCCCAGCATTTT. The encoded protein is CASSSTGQGAPQPQHF. The rearrangement uses TRBV13 and TRBJ1-5, with 12 bases matching TRBD1. The CDR3 is 16 amino acids. After removal of 4 bases from V and 6 bases from J, the junction contained 7 bases not matched to a gene. CDR1 PRHDT and CDR2 FYEKMQ come from the germline V gene (reference sequence).

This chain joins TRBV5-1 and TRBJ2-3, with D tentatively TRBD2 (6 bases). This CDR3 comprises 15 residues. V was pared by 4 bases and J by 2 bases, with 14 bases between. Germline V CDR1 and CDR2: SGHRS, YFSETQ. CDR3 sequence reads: CASSPGGTSTDTQYF. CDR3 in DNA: TGCGCCAGCAGCCCTGGGGGGACCTCCACAGATACGCAGTATTTT.

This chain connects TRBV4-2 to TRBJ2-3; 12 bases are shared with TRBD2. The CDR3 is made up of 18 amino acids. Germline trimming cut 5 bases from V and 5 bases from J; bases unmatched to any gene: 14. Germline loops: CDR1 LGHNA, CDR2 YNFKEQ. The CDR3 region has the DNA TGTGCCAGCAGCACTACTCCGCTAGCGGGGGGGCCGGGAGATACGCAGTATTTT. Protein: CASSTTPLAGGPGDTQYF.

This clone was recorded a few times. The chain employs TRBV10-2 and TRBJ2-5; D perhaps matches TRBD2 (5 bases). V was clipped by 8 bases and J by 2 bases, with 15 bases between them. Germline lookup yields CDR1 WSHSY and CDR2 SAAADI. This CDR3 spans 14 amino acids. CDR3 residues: CASGPTILQETQYF. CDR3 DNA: TGCGCCAGCGGACCGACTATTTTACAAGAGACCCAGTACTTC.

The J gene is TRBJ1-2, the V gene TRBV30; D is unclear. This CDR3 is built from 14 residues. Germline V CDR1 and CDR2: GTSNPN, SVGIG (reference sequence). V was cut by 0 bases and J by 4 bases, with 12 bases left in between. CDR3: CAWSVQTKFYGYTF. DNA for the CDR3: TGTGCCTGGAGTGTACAGACGAAATTCTATGGCTACACCTTC.